The TCR beta chain described here comes from a study of identical twins. Regarding the study as a whole: Some out-of-frame alpha sequences were shared by twins, and these showed excess low generation probability.

Concerning this clonotype itself: Antigen unknown.

Each CDR3 protein gets one entry after TCRdb re-called the 5' RACE reads with MiXCR. Of 450,000 or so distinct CDR3 sequences listed, approximately 14% are singletons. There are 17 residues in the CDR3. Germline values: CDR1 LGHDT, CDR2 YNNKEL (reference sequence). V dropped 0 bases and J dropped 7; count of bases not matched to a gene: 13. The data also belong to a second study, concerning yellow fever vaccine responses in identical twins. That report adds: Vaccine T cell responses of twins reportedly seemed partly convergent and partly personalized.

The receptor comes from a woman between 18 and 29 years old in good health. The sample was CD4+ T cells sorted from blood. This chain links TRBV3-1 with TRBJ1-1; 8 bases agree with TRBD1. The CDR3 DNA reads TGTGCCAGCAGCCAAGAGTTGGGACAGGCAAGGCCCTATGAAGCTTTCTTT. Its translation is CASSQELGQARPYEAFF.